The 20 T cell receptor beta chains given below trace back to one sample, sequenced in a study of blood T cells in healthy people across ages. A second PCR of roughly 6 to 12 cycles used a sample-barcoded 5' primer and a J-beta primer mix. TCRdb reanalysed the 5' RACE reads using MiXCR and keeps one entry per CDR3 protein. This sample carries about 1.1 million distinct CDR3 sequences, more than 30% of them seen once, and the ten largest clones take over 10%. The sequencing input was blood. The source of these receptors is a man aged 18 to 30 in good health.

A few counts support this clonotype. The V gene is TRBV5-1, the J gene TRBJ1-4; no reliable D call. V lost 4 bases to trimming and J lost 7 bases, with 17 bases between them. Germline V gene data show CDR1 as SGHRS and CDR2 as YFSETQ. CDR3 size: 15 residues. This CDR3 is CASSPPGGFGEKLFF. CDR3 nucleotides: TGCGCCAGCAGCCCCCCCGGAGGGTTTGGTGAAAAACTGTTTTTT. The full variable domain, its missing parts supplied by reference TRBV5-1 and TRBJ1-4, is KAGVTQTPRYLIKTRGQQVTLSCSPISGHRSVSWYQQTPGQGLQFLFEYFSETQRNKGNFPGRFSGRQFSNSRSEMNVSTLELGDSALYLCASSPPGGFGEKLFFGSGTQLSVL.

The chain uses TRBV6-6 and TRBJ1-2; TRBD1 matches at 7 bases. V gave up 5 bases and J gave up 5 bases; unmatched junction bases: 8. CDR3 length: 14 amino acids. Germline V lookup: CDR1 MNHNY, CDR2 SVGAGI (reference sequence). CDR3 loop: CASSKDRPDYGYTF. Here the CDR3 DNA reads TGTGCCAGCAGTAAGGACAGGCCCGATTATGGCTACACCTTC.

The CDR3 DNA reads TGCAGTGCTCCCACCGGGACCTCTGTTGAAGCTTTCTTT. Its protein product is CSAPTGTSVEAFF. This rearrangement joins TRBV20-1 to TRBJ1-1, with a tentative D call TRBD1 (5 bases). The V and J ends lost 5 bases and 7 bases respectively, with 17 bases between them. The germline V gene encodes CDR1 DFQATT and CDR2 SNEGSKA (reference sequence). The CDR3 runs to 13 residues.

This clonotype was seen more than once but under ten times. This chain uses TRBV7-2 with TRBJ2-1; 8 bases agree with TRBD2. The CDR3 spans 16 residues. Germline CDR1 is SGHTA and CDR2 is FQGNSA. V was pared by 5 bases and J by 5 bases, with 11 bases of the junction left unmatched. CDR3 region: CASSLGASGPDNEQFF. The DNA of the CDR3 is TGTGCCAGCAGCCTAGGGGCTAGCGGGCCTGACAATGAGCAGTTCTTC. The variable domain in full, completed from reference TRBV7-2 and TRBJ2-1, reads GAGVSQSPSNKVTEKGKDVELRCDPISGHTALYWYRQSLGQGLEFLIYFQGNSAPDKSGLPSDRFSAERTGGSVSTLTIQRTQQEDSAVYLCASSLGASGPDNEQFFGPGTRLTVL.

This clonotype has at least ten counts. This chain uses TRBV20-1 with TRBJ1-5; D gene unclear. V shed 6 bases and J shed 2 bases, with 11 bases lying between them. This CDR3 region has 13 residues. CDR1 is DFQATT, CDR2 SNEGSKA, per germline (reference sequence). This CDR3 reads CSAPRVGNQPQHF. CDR3 nucleotide sequence: TGCAGTGCCCCTAGGGTTGGCAATCAGCCCCAGCATTTT.

This clonotype occurred once. This sequence joins TRBV7-9 and TRBJ1-2, with D maybe TRBD1 (5 bases). Germline lookup yields CDR1 SEHNR and CDR2 FQNEAQ (reference sequence). V was shortened by 11 bases and J by 6 bases, with 16 bases between the two germline ends. The CDR3 contains 12 residues. The CDR3 here is CAADLGDHGYTF. Here the CDR3 DNA reads TGTGCCGCAGATTTAGGGGACCATGGCTACACCTTC.

A few counts support this clonotype. The genes are TRBV20-1 and TRBJ1-4; 8 bases map to TRBD1. In germline, CDR1 is DFQATT, CDR2 SNEGSKA (reference sequence). Trimming at V came to 5 bases and at J to 5 bases, leaving 4 bases not matched to a gene. This CDR3 is built from 13 residues. CDR3 DNA sequence: TGCAGTGCTGGACAGGGATTGAATGAAAAACTGTTTTTT. This sequence encodes CSAGQGLNEKLFF.

With respect to this clonotype: At one end the junction does not follow the germline gene, possibly because of a read error. This chain links TRBV12-3 or TRBV12-4 with TRBJ2-1, with a weak D call TRBD2 (7 bases). The CDR3 loop spans 19 amino acids. The CDR3 loop reads CAGSLAEFVPGGRYNEQFF. CDR3 coding DNA: TGTGCCGGCAGTTTAGCGGAATTCGTCCCGGGGGGCCGTTACAATGAGCAGTTCTTC.

This clonotype came up a few times. V and J are TRBV5-1 and TRBJ1-2, with unresolved D. The germline V gene has CDR1 SGHRS and CDR2 YFSETQ. This CDR3 is built from 15 residues. V gave up 2 bases and J gave up 8 bases, with 19 bases separating them. This CDR3 is CASSLSFRGSSGYTF. CDR3 DNA sequence: TGCGCCAGCAGCTTAAGTTTCCGGGGTAGTAGCGGCTACACCTTC.

This clonotype was observed a few times. The chain employs TRBV20-1 and TRBJ1-2, with D possibly matching TRBD1 (6 bases). Germline V gene data show CDR1 as DFQATT and CDR2 as SNEGSKA (reference sequence). V was shortened by 6 bases and J by 0 bases, with 14 bases between the two germline ends. The CDR3 extends over 14 amino acids. CDR3 protein: CSATQGFSNYGYTF. As DNA, the CDR3 is TGCAGTGCCACACAGGGATTTTCTAACTATGGCTACACCTTC.

This clonotype was counted between two and nine times. In DNA, the CDR3 is TGCAGTGCTATTAGGGCCGAAGCGGAGGTGGAAACAGATACGCAGTATTTT. This encodes CSAIRAEAEVETDTQYF. The chain has TRBV20-1 and TRBJ2-3; tentatively, D is TRBD2 (5 bases). The CDR3 totals 17 residues. V shed 4 bases and J shed 3 bases, with 23 bases lying between them. Germline values: CDR1 DFQATT, CDR2 SNEGSKA (reference sequence).

This clonotype was seen more than once but under ten times. J is TRBJ1-1 and V is TRBV20-1; D possibly corresponds to TRBD1 (5 bases). The CDR3 has 13 amino acids. Trimming took off 5 bases at V and 0 bases at J, with 10 bases between the two ends. Per germline, CDR1 DFQATT and CDR2 SNEGSKA (reference sequence). The CDR3 spells CSAYDSLNTEAFF. CDR3 DNA: TGCAGTGCTTATGACAGTCTGAACACTGAAGCTTTCTTT.

The chain links TRBV10-3 to TRBJ1-2, with D unclear. This CDR3 comprises 14 residues. V lost 4 bases and J 8 bases, leaving 17 bases between the germline ends. Germline CDR1 ENHRY, CDR2 SYGVKD. CDR3: CAISVREEGVGYTF. CDR3 in DNA: TGTGCCATCAGTGTCCGAGAGGAGGGAGTGGGCTACACCTTC.

DNA for the CDR3: TGTGCCAGCAGCTCCTTGAGGGGCTATGGCTACACCTTC. It yields the protein CASSSLRGYGYTF. J is TRBJ1-2 and V is TRBV11-2, with D maybe TRBD1 (5 bases). The CDR3 loop spans 13 amino acids. The V gene's germline CDR1 is SGHAT and CDR2 FQNNGV. V shed 4 bases and J shed 4 bases, with 10 bases lying between them. The complete variable domain, with remaining parts taken from reference TRBV11-2 and TRBJ1-2, reads EAGVAQSPRYKIIEKRQSVAFWCNPISGHATLYWYQQILGQGPKLLIQFQNNGVVDDSQLPKDRFSAERLKGVDSTLKIQPAKLEDSAVYLCASSSLRGYGYTFGSGTRLTVV.

The J gene is TRBJ2-3, the V gene TRBV20-1, with 12 bases that match TRBD2. Germline values: CDR1 DFQATT, CDR2 SNEGSKA (reference sequence). CDR3 size: 18 residues. Trimming removed 1 base from V and 4 bases from J; junction bases left unmatched: 12. The CDR3, as DNA: TGCAGTGCTAGAGGCCTAGCGGGGGGGCTTCCTGTGGCAGATACGCAGTATTTT. This codes for CSARGLAGGLPVADTQYF.

The V call is TRBV12-3 or TRBV12-4, the J call TRBJ2-5, with D possibly TRBD1 on 5 matching bases. V was cut by 4 bases and J by 7 bases, with 16 bases left in between. CDR3 length equals 14 residues. CDR3 sequence reads: CASSSGRVWVTQYF. The CDR3 DNA follows: TGTGCCAGCAGTTCGGGCAGGGTTTGGGTGACCCAGTACTTC.

J is TRBJ1-2 and V is TRBV20-1; 9 bases fit TRBD1. Trimming took 3 bases from V and 0 from J; bases not matched to a gene: 2. Germline CDR1 DFQATT, CDR2 SNEGSKA (reference sequence). This CDR3 comprises 14 residues. Here the CDR3 DNA reads TGCAGTGCTAGGCGGGACAGGGCTAACTATGGCTACACCTTC. It is translated as CSARRDRANYGYTF.

The sample holds one count of this clonotype. This may stem from a read error, because a much larger clone lies one nucleotide away. This chain connects TRBV15 to TRBJ1-1, with 8 bases matching TRBD1. This CDR3 comprises 14 residues. Per the germline V gene, CDR1 is LNHNV and CDR2 is YYDKDF (reference sequence). Here the CDR3 DNA reads TGTGCCACCCGCAGAGACAGGGGTAACACTGAAGCTTTCTTT. It encodes CATRRDRGNTEAFF.

This clonotype was found a few times. The chain uses TRBV6-6 and TRBJ1-2; 7 nucleotides agree with TRBD1. The CDR3 spans 14 residues. Germline-derived CDR1 and CDR2 are MNHNY and SVGAGI (reference sequence). V lost 7 bases and J lost 6; bases outside the gene matches: 11. In DNA, the CDR3 is TGTGCCAGCAACCCACATAAACAGGGGCATGGCTACACCTTC. This gives the protein CASNPHKQGHGYTF.

V and J are TRBV6-2 or TRBV6-3 and TRBJ1-5; D perhaps matches TRBD1 (6 bases). There are 15 residues in the CDR3. Trimming shortened V by 2 bases and J by 0 bases, and 8 bases separated the two germline ends. Germline V gene sequence: CDR1 MNHEY, CDR2 SVGEGT. The CDR3 loop is CASSYDRRSNQPQHF. CDR3 nucleotide sequence: TGTGCCAGCAGTTACGACAGGCGTAGCAATCAGCCCCAGCATTTT.